This T cell receptor (beta chain) originates from a study of blood T cell repertoires in COVID-19. This table comes from immunoSEQ multiplex PCR, and its TCRdb copy is limited to in-frame clones, with some not included. This sample has 250,000 to 400,000 clones, with around nine tenths found just once. Ages ranged from about 18 to 89 years, with residence in fewer than 25 US areas. Cohort 3 recovered donors had two negative PCRs, clearance, or symptom resolution. The germline CDR1 and CDR2 sequences are SGHVS and FNYEAQ. V was clipped by 8 bases and J by 7 bases, with 21 bases between them. The CDR3 consists of 14 residues.

J is TRBJ2-7 and V is TRBV7-6; D is uncertain. The receptor comes from a man in his sixties who had recovered from COVID-19. The specimen was PBMCs or T cells enriched from blood (not recorded which). The CDR3 DNA is TGTGCCAGCTCGAGCACCGAGCCGCCTCGGGAGCAGTACTTC. It encodes CASSSTEPPREQYF.